The 12 T cell receptor beta chains presented below share a single source sample, sequenced in a study of blood T cell repertoires in COVID-19. Measured with immunoSEQ multiplex PCR; TCRdb has only the in-frame clones, and not every one. The sample includes 150,000 to 160,000 clones, nearly 80% of them seen just once. The sequenced sample consisted of peripheral blood. The receptor source for this set is a man older than 75 with acute or convalescent COVID-19.

V is TRBV11-3 and J is TRBJ2-1; 14 bases are shared with TRBD2. Germline CDR1 SGHNT, CDR2 YENEEA. V shed 4 bases and J 7 bases; nucleotides not matched to a gene: 12. The CDR3 covers 18 residues. CDR3 amino acids: CASSSSVGLAGAGNEQFF. As DNA, the CDR3 is TGTGCCAGCAGCTCCTCGGTGGGACTAGCGGGGGCGGGAAATGAGCAGTTCTTC.

The chain uses TRBV7-2 and TRBJ2-4; 7 nucleotides align to TRBD1. V was pared by 4 bases and J by 6 bases, with 6 bases of the junction left unmatched. CDR3 length: 14 residues. CDR1 and CDR2 (germline): SGHTA, FQGNSA. CDR3 in amino acids: CASSSGQSVNIQYF. DNA for the CDR3: TGTGCCAGCAGCTCGGGACAGTCAGTAAACATTCAGTACTTC.

The chain carries TRBV6-5 and TRBJ2-7; perhaps TRBD2 as D (6 bases). The V end was cut by 5 bases, the J end by 6 bases, with 11 bases between. There are 12 residues in the CDR3. Germline CDR1 is MNHEY and CDR2 is SVGAGI. CDR3 in amino acids: CASSLTEGEQYF. The CDR3 nucleotides read TGTGCCAGCAGTCTAACGGAGGGCGAGCAGTACTTC.

V usage is TRBV25-1 and J usage is TRBJ2-7; D remains ambiguous. This CDR3 contains 11 residues. V was trimmed by 4 bases and J by 6 bases, leaving 7 bases between them. From germline, CDR1 is MGHDK and CDR2 SYGVNS. CDR3 sequence reads: CASSATAEQYF. In DNA, the CDR3 is TGTGCCAGCAGTGCAACAGCCGAGCAGTACTTC.

The gene calls are TRBV9 and TRBJ1-6, with 7 bases fitting TRBD1. After removal of 3 bases from V and 4 bases from J, the junction contained 7 bases not matched to a gene. Germline CDR1 and CDR2: SGDLS and YYNGEE. The CDR3 totals 16 residues. The CDR3 DNA reads TGTGCCAGCAGCGCCACCAGGGGACAGTATAATTCACCCCTCCACTTT. Its protein product is CASSATRGQYNSPLHF. The full variable domain, its missing parts supplied by reference TRBV9 and TRBJ1-6, is DSGVTQTPKHLITATGQRVTLRCSPRSGDLSVYWYQQSLDQGLQFLIQYYNGEERAKGNILERFSAQQFPDLHSELNLSSLELGDSALYFCASSATRGQYNSPLHFGNGTRLTVT.

The rearrangement uses TRBV11-2 and TRBJ1-2; D perhaps matches TRBD1 (5 bases). CDR3 length: 15 residues. V was cut by 0 bases and J by 4 bases, with 12 bases left in between. CDR1 is SGHAT and CDR2 is FQNNGV in the germline V gene. This CDR3 reads CASSLDGGRGYGYTF. CDR3 in DNA: TGTGCCAGCAGCTTAGACGGTGGGAGGGGCTATGGCTACACCTTC.

This clone was detected only once. The J gene is TRBJ2-5, the V gene TRBV24-1; D is possibly TRBD1 (6 bases). V lost 5 bases to trimming and J lost 5 bases, with 14 bases between them. Germline V gene data show CDR1 as KGHDR and CDR2 as SFDVKD. This CDR3 is 14 amino acids long. The CDR3 is CATSGQVLGETQYF. The CDR3 nucleotides read TGTGCCACCAGTGGACAGGTTTTAGGGGAGACCCAGTACTTC.

V is TRBV3-1 (or the pseudogene TRBV3-2) and J is TRBJ1-1; 8 nucleotides align to TRBD1. There are 15 residues in the CDR3. With 3 bases clipped from V and 1 base from J, the junction kept 4 bases outside the gene matches. Germline values: CDR1 LGHDT, CDR2 YNNKEL (reference sequence). As DNA, the CDR3 is TGTGCCAGCAGCCAGGGGGACAGGACGAACACTGAAGCTTTCTTT. This sequence encodes CASSQGDRTNTEAFF.

The chain links TRBV7-9 to TRBJ2-7; D is undetermined. CDR1 is SEHNR and CDR2 is FQNEAQ in the germline V gene (reference sequence). CDR3 size: 12 residues. V was shortened by 1 base and J by 3 bases, with 4 bases between the two germline ends. The CDR3 sequence is CASSLDHYEQYF. The CDR3 DNA reads TGTGCCAGCAGCTTAGATCACTACGAGCAGTACTTC.

The chain joins TRBV7-3 to TRBJ1-1; no clear D gene. Germline CDR1 SGHTA, CDR2 FQGTGA. CDR3 length: 14 amino acids. V was shortened by 2 bases and J by 6 bases, with 13 bases between the two germline ends. CDR3 in amino acids: CASSLGGPKPEAFF. The CDR3 bases are TGTGCCAGCAGCTTAGGCGGGCCTAAGCCTGAAGCTTTCTTT.

V is TRBV6-1 and J is TRBJ2-5; D not resolved. This CDR3 is built from 16 residues. V lost 2 bases and J 2 bases, leaving 15 bases between the germline ends. Germline V gene data show CDR1 as MNHNS and CDR2 as SASEGT. Here the CDR3 reads CASSESRSWRQETQYF. In DNA form, the CDR3 reads TGTGCCAGCAGTGAAAGCCGGTCATGGCGGCAAGAGACCCAGTACTTC.

The chain is built from TRBV2 and TRBJ1-6, with TRBD1 matching 10 bases. Germline V lookup: CDR1 SNHLY, CDR2 FYNNEI. V shed 5 bases and J 9 bases; nucleotides not matched to a gene: 4. The CDR3 has 14 residues. CDR3 coding DNA: TGTGCCAGCAGTCTTGACAGGGGGCCTTCACCCCTCCACTTT. This sequence encodes CASSLDRGPSPLHF.